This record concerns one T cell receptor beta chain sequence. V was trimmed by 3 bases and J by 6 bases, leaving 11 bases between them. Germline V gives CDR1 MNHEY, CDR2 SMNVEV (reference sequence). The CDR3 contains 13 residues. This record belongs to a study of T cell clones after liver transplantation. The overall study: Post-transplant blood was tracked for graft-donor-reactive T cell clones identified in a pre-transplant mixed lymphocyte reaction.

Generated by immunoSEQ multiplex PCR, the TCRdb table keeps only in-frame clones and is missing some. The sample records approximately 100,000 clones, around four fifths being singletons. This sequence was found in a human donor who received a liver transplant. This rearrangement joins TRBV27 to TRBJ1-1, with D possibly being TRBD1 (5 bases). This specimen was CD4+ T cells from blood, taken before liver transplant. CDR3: CASSLSGRSEAFF. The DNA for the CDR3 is TGTGCCAGCAGTTTGTCAGGGCGGTCTGAAGCTTTCTTT.